This TCR beta chain was recorded in a study of beta chain features in type 1 diabetes. Study-wide results and caveats: Among patients, naive, central memory and Treg TCRB repertoires appeared more similar than among healthy donors.

A remark on this clone: The target antigen is unknown.

Investigators reverse transcribed all isolated RNA, so they sequenced expressed TCRB transcripts. TCRdb's copy holds only in-frame clones and misses some; the assay was immunoSEQ multiplex PCR. The sample includes 160,000 or so clones, less than 9.5% of them seen just once. The CDR3 sequence is 12 residues long. Germline assignment: CDR1 SNHLY and CDR2 FYNNEI. The ends were cut back, 8 bases at V and 5 bases at J, with 11 bases in the middle. Using CD45RO/CCR7/CD25/CD127/CD95/CD27, CD4+ naive, central memory, regulatory and stem cell-like memory cells were sorted. The sequence came from a woman aged 18-29 years in good health. This rearrangement joins TRBV2 to TRBJ2-3; perhaps TRBD2 as D (5 bases). Sequencing used central memory CD4+ T cells from blood. CDR3 in DNA: TGTGCCAGCGTTAGGGAGCAAGATACGCAGTATTTT. It translates to CASVREQDTQYF.